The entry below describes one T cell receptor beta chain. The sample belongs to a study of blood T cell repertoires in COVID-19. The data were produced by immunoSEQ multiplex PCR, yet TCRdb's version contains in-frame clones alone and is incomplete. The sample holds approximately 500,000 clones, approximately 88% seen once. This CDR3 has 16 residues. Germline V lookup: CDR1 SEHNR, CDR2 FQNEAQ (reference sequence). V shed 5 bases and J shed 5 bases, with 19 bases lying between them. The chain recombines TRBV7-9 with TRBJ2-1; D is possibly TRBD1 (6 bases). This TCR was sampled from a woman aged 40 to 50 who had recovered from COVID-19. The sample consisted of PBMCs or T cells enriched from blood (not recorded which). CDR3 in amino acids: CASSERTFGDNNEQFF. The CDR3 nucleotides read TGTGCCAGCAGCGAGCGGACCTTTGGGGACAACAATGAGCAGTTCTTC.